One sample yielded the 27 T cell receptor beta chains listed below, sequenced in a study of CD8 T cells in Susac syndrome. Random-hexamer reverse transcription was applied to about 0.45 to 1 ug RNA. One entry per CDR3 protein, called by TCRdb with MiXCR from the immunoSEQ multiplex PCR reads. The sample has 150,000 to 200,000 distinct CDR3 sequences; approximately 95% are singletons. Material: CD8+ T cells from PBMCs. These receptor sequences come from a human donor with multiple sclerosis.

V usage is TRBV20-1 and J usage is TRBJ1-2; D call uncertain. The CDR3 runs to 9 residues. Trimming took 5 bases from V and 8 from J, leaving 6 bases between them. The germline V gene encodes CDR1 DFQATT and CDR2 SNEGSKA (reference sequence). This chain's CDR3 is CSAVGGYTF. The CDR3 DNA sequence: TGCAGTGCTGTGGGGGGCTACACCTTC.

The rearrangement links TRBV2 to TRBJ2-5; TRBD1 agrees at 7 bases. The CDR3 is made up of 16 amino acids. CDR1 SNHLY and CDR2 FYNNEI come from the germline V gene. With 6 bases clipped from V and 5 bases from J, the junction kept 15 bases outside the gene matches. The CDR3 here is CASSVYHYRGGETQYF. The CDR3 DNA follows: TGTGCCAGCAGCGTATATCACTACAGGGGTGGCGAGACCCAGTACTTC.

The J gene is TRBJ1-1, the V gene TRBV5-6, with TRBD1 as a possible D gene (5 bases). The germline V gene has CDR1 SGHDT and CDR2 YYEEEE. The CDR3 spans 13 residues. Trimming pared 5 bases from V and 1 base from J, leaving 9 bases between. The CDR3 protein is CASRGRANTEAFF. The DNA for the CDR3 is TGTGCCAGCAGGGGCAGGGCGAACACTGAAGCTTTCTTT. The variable domain in full, with the rest retrieved from reference TRBV5-6 and TRBJ1-1, is DAGVTQSPTHLIKTRGQQVTLRCSPKSGHDTVSWYQQALGQGPQFIFQYYEEEERQRGNFPDRFSGHQFPNYSSELNVNALLLGDSALYLCASRGRANTEAFFGQGTRLTVV.

This chain uses TRBV20-1 with TRBJ1-1, with TRBD1 identical over 7 bases. Germline CDR1 reads DFQATT; CDR2 reads SNEGSKA (reference sequence). J gave up 3 bases and V 2 bases, and 3 bases lay outside the gene matches. The CDR3 sequence is 13 residues long. The CDR3 spells CSARTGTDTEAFF. DNA of the CDR3: TGCAGTGCTAGAACCGGGACAGACACTGAAGCTTTCTTT.

The chain has TRBV4-1 and TRBJ1-4, with TRBD1 matching 7 bases. This CDR3 spans 15 amino acids. V lost 4 bases, J lost 0 bases, and 2 bases stayed unmatched. CDR1 and CDR2 (germline): MGHRA, YSYEKL. The chain's CDR3 is CASSLGTATNEKLFF. The CDR3 DNA follows: TGCGCCAGCAGCCTTGGGACAGCAACTAATGAAAAACTGTTTTTT.

This clonotype has a single count. The rearrangement uses TRBV6-5 and TRBJ2-5; no clear D gene. Germline CDR1 is MNHEY and CDR2 is SVGAGI. The CDR3 is 11 residues long. Between the trimmed V and J ends, which lost 8 bases and 5 bases, there was a span of 9 bases. CDR3 sequence reads: CASGYSETQYF. In nucleotides, the CDR3 is TGTGCCAGCGGATACTCGGAGACCCAGTACTTC.

The chain joins TRBV29-1 to TRBJ2-6, with D possibly TRBD1 on 6 matching bases. The V and J ends lost 5 bases and 2 bases respectively, with 7 bases between them. This CDR3 region has 13 residues. The germline V gene has CDR1 SQVTM and CDR2 ANQGSEA. The CDR3 region has the DNA TGCAGCGTTTCAGGGGCTGGGGCCAACGTCCTGACTTTC. This sequence encodes CSVSGAGANVLTF.

J is TRBJ2-7 and V is TRBV2; D remains unclear. V was shortened by 10 bases and J by 6 bases, with 16 bases between the two germline ends. CDR1 SNHLY and CDR2 FYNNEI come from the germline V gene. This CDR3 spans 12 amino acids. The CDR3 protein is CATHGRVGEQYF. CDR3 nucleotides: TGTGCCACCCATGGACGGGTGGGCGAGCAGTACTTC.

The chain has TRBV2 and TRBJ2-7; D remains ambiguous. Germline V lookup: CDR1 SNHLY, CDR2 FYNNEI. Trimming cost V 5 bases and J 11 bases, with 19 bases left between them. This CDR3 region has 13 residues. This chain's CDR3 is CASSKLVTPWEYF. CDR3 nucleotide sequence: TGTGCCAGCAGTAAGCTAGTCACGCCTTGGGAGTACTTC.

This clonotype showed up just once. This chain connects TRBV9 to TRBJ1-2; D might be TRBD1 (5 bases). Trimming took off 0 bases at V and 5 bases at J, with 14 bases between the two ends. CDR3 length: 15 amino acids. CDR1 is SGDLS, CDR2 YYNGEE, per germline. The CDR3 sequence is CASSVARDPLYGYTF. The DNA for the CDR3 is TGTGCCAGCAGCGTAGCCAGGGATCCCCTATATGGCTACACCTTC.

The V call is TRBV9, the J call TRBJ2-3; D not certain. Trimming removed 3 bases from V and 2 bases from J, with 19 bases in between. CDR3 length: 17 residues. The V gene's germline CDR1 is SGDLS and CDR2 YYNGEE. This CDR3 is CASSAESGRINTDTQYF. The DNA of the CDR3 is TGTGCCAGCAGCGCCGAATCGGGCAGGATTAACACAGATACGCAGTATTTT.

This rearrangement joins TRBV25-1 to TRBJ2-7; no clear D gene. Trimming shortened V by 3 bases and J by 3 bases, and 6 bases separated the two germline ends. The CDR3 has 12 amino acids. Germline CDR1 and CDR2: MGHDK and SYGVNS. CDR3 in amino acids: CASSEYGYEQYF. CDR3 sequence (DNA): TGTGCCAGCAGTGAGTACGGCTACGAGCAGTACTTC.

The chain is built from TRBV4-1 and TRBJ2-7, with 7 bases lining up with TRBD1. Trimming cost V 1 base and J 1 base; bases outside gene matches: 1. The CDR3 has 14 amino acids. Germline V gene data show CDR1 as MGHRA and CDR2 as YSYEKL. CDR3 nucleotide sequence: TGCGCCAGCAGCCAAGTGACAGGGTCCTACGAGCAGTACTTC. Translated: CASSQVTGSYEQYF.

This chain connects TRBV3-1 to TRBJ2-7; unclear D gene. Trimming took off 0 bases at V and 6 bases at J, with 9 bases between the two ends. The CDR3 has 13 residues. Germline V gene sequence: CDR1 LGHDT, CDR2 YNNKEL (reference sequence). This CDR3 reads CASSQDLGSEQYF. The CDR3 DNA follows: TGTGCCAGCAGCCAAGATTTGGGATCCGAGCAGTACTTC.

The chain is built from TRBV19 and TRBJ2-1, with D perhaps TRBD1 (6 bases). The V end lost 5 bases, the J end lost 9 bases, and 11 bases lay between the germline ends. The germline gives CDR1 LNHDA, CDR2 SQIVND (reference sequence). The CDR3 contains 12 residues. CDR3 bases: TGTGCCAGTAGTCCCAGGGGTTTTGAGCAGTTCTTC. Translating it yields CASSPRGFEQFF.

The chain employs TRBV19 and TRBJ1-2; 9 nucleotides agree with TRBD1. The length of the CDR3 is 11 residues. CDR1 is LNHDA and CDR2 is SQIVND in the germline V gene (reference sequence). V lost 10 bases, J lost 8 bases, and 5 bases stayed unmatched. The CDR3: CATLTGGGYTF. The CDR3 DNA sequence: TGTGCCACCCTGACAGGGGGAGGCTACACCTTC.

V usage is TRBV12-5 and J usage is TRBJ2-5, with TRBD1 as a possible D gene (6 bases). Germline V gene data show CDR1 as LGHNT and CDR2 as FRNRAP. V lost 6 bases to trimming and J lost 1 base, with 15 bases between them. The CDR3 contains 15 residues. As DNA, the CDR3 is TGTGCTAGTGGCCCGACAGGCTCTACCCAAGAGACCCAGTACTTC. This translates into CASGPTGSTQETQYF. The entire variable domain, with the rest obtained from reference TRBV12-5 and TRBJ2-5, is as follows: DARVTQTPRHKVTEMGQEVTMRCQPILGHNTVFWYRQTMMQGLELLAYFRNRAPLDDSGMPKDRFSAEMPDATLATLKIQPSEPRDSAVYFCASGPTGSTQETQYFGPGTRLLVL.

This clonotype was counted once. V gene TRBV27 combines with J gene TRBJ1-2; 10 nucleotides agree with TRBD1. V dropped 5 bases and J dropped 7; count of bases not matched to a gene: 7. The CDR3 length is 14 residues. Germline-derived CDR1 and CDR2 are MNHEY and SMNVEV (reference sequence). Here the CDR3 DNA reads TGTGCCAGCAGTCCCGGGACAGGGGTCGGTGGCTACACCTTC. Its translation is CASSPGTGVGGYTF.

V and J are TRBV13 and TRBJ1-2; tentative D call: TRBD1 (5 bases). The CDR3 loop spans 15 amino acids. Trimming pared 0 bases from V and 2 bases from J, leaving 10 bases between. Germline loops: CDR1 PRHDT, CDR2 FYEKMQ (reference sequence). CDR3 sequence (DNA): TGTGCCAGCAGCTTAGGTGGGGGACGGAACTATGGCTACACCTTC. Residues: CASSLGGGRNYGYTF.

This chain links TRBV20-1 with TRBJ2-4; 8 positions agree with TRBD2. V lost 6 bases, J lost 3 bases, and 10 bases stayed unmatched. Per germline, CDR1 DFQATT and CDR2 SNEGSKA (reference sequence). The CDR3 runs 15 residues. This chain's CDR3 is CSAPWTSSVKNIQYF. CDR3 coding DNA: TGCAGTGCCCCTTGGACTAGCTCGGTCAAAAACATTCAGTACTTC.

This chain connects TRBV10-3 to TRBJ1-2; unclear D gene. Germline-derived CDR1 and CDR2 are ENHRY and SYGVKD. Trimming left V 11 bases short and J 6 bases short, with 13 bases between. The CDR3 has 11 residues. CDR3 DNA sequence: TGTGCCTCGTTAGGACTTCATGGCTACACCTTC. Its translation: CASLGLHGYTF.

The V gene is TRBV7-9, the J gene TRBJ2-1; a possible D gene is TRBD1 (5 bases). The CDR3 contains 14 residues. The germline CDR1 and CDR2 sequences are SEHNR and FQNEAQ (reference sequence). V was clipped by 3 bases and J by 8 bases, with 14 bases between them. For the CDR3, the DNA is TGTGCCAGCAGCTTTAACAAAAGGGGCGATGAGCAGTTCTTC. Amino acid sequence: CASSFNKRGDEQFF.

V is TRBV2 and J is TRBJ1-5, with 8 nucleotides matching TRBD1. The ends lost 5 bases at V and 9 bases at J; junction bases unmatched: 12. CDR1 SNHLY and CDR2 FYNNEI come from the germline V gene. The CDR3 sequence is 15 residues long. The CDR3 sequence is CASSRGQGRPRPQHF. As DNA, the CDR3 is TGTGCCAGCAGTCGCGGACAGGGTCGGCCGAGGCCCCAGCATTTT.

The genes are TRBV5-1 and TRBJ1-2, with TRBD1 matching over 9 bases. Germline V gene data show CDR1 as SGHRS and CDR2 as YFSETQ. This CDR3 is built from 12 residues. Unmatched junction bases numbered 8, after V lost 4 bases and J lost 13 bases. The CDR3 reads CASSPSGTGCTF. The CDR3 DNA sequence: TGCGCCAGCAGCCCCTCCGGGACAGGGTGCACCTTC.

The chain couples TRBV9 to TRBJ2-2; D is unresolved. This CDR3 region has 13 residues. The germline V gene encodes CDR1 SGDLS and CDR2 YYNGEE. Deletions cut 0 bases from V and 7 bases from J, with 7 bases between. CDR3 residues: CASSVDGDGELFF. The CDR3 DNA reads as TGTGCCAGCAGCGTAGATGGGGACGGGGAGCTGTTTTTT. The full variable domain, rest sourced from reference TRBV9 and TRBJ2-2, is DSGVTQTPKHLITATGQRVTLRCSPRSGDLSVYWYQQSLDQGLQFLIQYYNGEERAKGNILERFSAQQFPDLHSELNLSSLELGDSALYFCASSVDGDGELFFGEGSRLTVL.

This chain connects TRBV19 to TRBJ2-2; D gene unclear. V was trimmed by 1 base and J by 4 bases, leaving 7 bases between them. CDR1 LNHDA and CDR2 SQIVND come from the germline V gene (reference sequence). The CDR3 runs to 14 residues. For the CDR3, the DNA is TGTGCCAGTAGTATAGGAACTTCCACCGGGGAGCTGTTTTTT. As protein: CASSIGTSTGELFF.

V is TRBV30 and J is TRBJ1-5, with D unresolved. The CDR3 sequence is 13 residues long. The V end was cut by 0 bases, the J end by 1 base, with 4 bases between. The germline V gene has CDR1 GTSNPN and CDR2 SVGIG (reference sequence). The CDR3 region has the DNA TGTGCCTGGAGTGTCCAGAGCAATCAGCCCCAGCATTTT. This translates into CAWSVQSNQPQHF.